This T cell receptor beta chain derives from a study of beta chain features in type 1 diabetes. The table lists this clone with many counts. Its antigen is as yet unknown. Every sorted population was more than 95% pure. Study-level findings and limits: VDJ junctions from type 1 diabetes patients carried fewer insertions and larger deletions. A potential influence of HLA type upon TCRB rearrangement remained unresolved herein.

V shed 3 bases, J shed 7 bases, and the junction held 1 base outside the gene matches. Germline lookup yields CDR1 SQVTM and CDR2 ANQGSEA. This CDR3 spans 13 amino acids. Every bit of the isolated RNA underwent reverse transcription, so sequencing read expressed TCRB transcripts. Naive, central memory and regulatory T cell samples averaged about 3.4 million reads. Sequenced by immunoSEQ multiplex PCR; TCRdb stores in-frame clones only, minus some. The sample includes some 150,000 clones, about 9.2% of them seen just once. The gene calls are TRBV29-1 and TRBJ2-1, with TRBD2 identical over 12 bases. The source material was central memory CD4+ T cells from blood. The sequence was obtained from a man aged 18 to 30 in good health. This CDR3 is CSVETSGGNEQFF. The CDR3 nucleotides are TGCAGCGTTGAGACTAGCGGGGGTAATGAGCAGTTCTTC.